Following are 24 T cell receptor beta chains from one sample sequenced in a study of CD8+ T cells in alopecia areata listed by TCRdb under 2018. The library was made by the immunoSEQ multiplex PCR assay. RNA was extracted from all samples and reverse transcribed into cDNA as template for TCR sequencing. This is the immuneACCESS table as TCRdb keeps it, with only in-frame sequences that have V and J called. A part of the clones is gone; compared with another copy, unresolved V genes explain less than half, and the rest is unexplained. The sample table shows about 120,000 clones, and 50% to 75% are seen once. The top ten clones comprise just under 30% of the sample. Explained via the paper, the time point label denotes: less than five weeks on oral tofacitinib. The sample's treatment or condition label is to be understood as: oral pan-JAK inhibitor, 5-10 mg twice daily. This sample comprised CD8+ T cells sorted from blood, obtained at week 4, from a patient treated with tofacitinib. All receptors come from a human donor with alopecia areata.

V is TRBV7-8 and J is TRBJ2-5, with D hard to call. CDR3 length: 13 amino acids. Germline CDR1 is SGHVS and CDR2 is FQNEAQ. V was trimmed by 5 bases and J by 3 bases, leaving 10 bases between them. Here the CDR3 reads CASSLYGEETQYF. The CDR3 DNA follows: TGTGCCAGCAGCCTTTACGGAGAAGAGACCCAGTACTTC.

The V and J genes are TRBV4-1 and TRBJ2-1, with D unresolved. CDR3 length: 12 residues. Germline loops: CDR1 MGHRA, CDR2 YSYEKL. V was trimmed by 0 bases and J by 7 bases, leaving 4 bases between them. CDR3 DNA: TGCGCCAGCAGCCAAGACAATAATGAGCAGTTCTTC. This encodes CASSQDNNEQFF.

The chain links TRBV6-5 to TRBJ2-6; D ambiguous. Trimming left V 2 bases short and J 1 base short, with 6 bases between. Germline V gene sequence: CDR1 MNHEY, CDR2 SVGAGI. The CDR3 sequence is 15 residues long. The CDR3 protein is CASSYVQSGANVLTF. CDR3 DNA: TGTGCCAGCAGTTACGTTCAGTCTGGGGCCAACGTCCTGACTTTC.

The chain carries TRBV6-5 and TRBJ1-5; 11 bases fit TRBD1. Per germline, CDR1 MNHEY and CDR2 SVGAGI. This CDR3 spans 13 amino acids. The V gene end was trimmed by 6 bases and the J gene end by 6 bases; junction bases not matched to a gene: 1. The CDR3 region is CASSGTGGQPQHF. The CDR3 region has the DNA TGTGCCAGCAGCGGGACAGGGGGTCAGCCCCAGCATTTT.

The V and J genes are TRBV27 and TRBJ2-3; D is unresolved. CDR1 is MNHEY, CDR2 SMNVEV, per germline (reference sequence). This CDR3 contains 18 residues. Trimming pared 4 bases from V and 0 bases from J, leaving 20 bases between. This chain's CDR3 is CASSSPITLSASTDTQYF. The DNA of the CDR3 is TGTGCCAGCAGTTCGCCAATCACCTTAAGTGCTAGCACAGATACGCAGTATTTT.

The V gene is TRBV30, the J gene TRBJ2-2; D not certain. Germline values: CDR1 GTSNPN, CDR2 SVGIG (reference sequence). V lost 2 bases, J lost 0 bases, and 4 bases lay in between. CDR3 length: 13 amino acids. CDR3 amino acids: CAWSSSNTGELFF. In nucleotides, the CDR3 is TGTGCCTGGAGTAGTTCGAACACCGGGGAGCTGTTTTTT.

With regard to this clone: The identical CDR3 is also encoded by other nucleotide sequences in the sample. This rearrangement joins TRBV29-1 to TRBJ1-1; TRBD1 is a possible D gene (5 bases). The CDR3 sequence is 13 residues long. Trimming stripped 0 bases from V and 1 base from J, with 6 bases between. Germline CDR1 reads SQVTM; CDR2 reads ANQGSEA. CDR3 DNA: TGCAGCGTTGAAGATGGGGCGAACACTGAAGCTTTCTTT. This gives the protein CSVEDGANTEAFF.

The chain recombines TRBV12-5 with TRBJ1-1; unclear D gene. The CDR3 consists of 14 residues. Per the germline V gene, CDR1 is LGHNT and CDR2 is FRNRAP. V was clipped by 0 bases and J by 5 bases, with 10 bases between them. The CDR3 spells CASGLVRPGTEAFF. The DNA for the CDR3 is TGTGCTAGTGGTTTGGTACGACCCGGGACTGAAGCTTTCTTT.

This chain links TRBV29-1 with TRBJ2-1; D not certain. The V end lost 3 bases, the J end lost 8 bases, and 5 bases lay between the germline ends. Germline-derived CDR1 and CDR2 are SQVTM and ANQGSEA. The CDR3 is 10 amino acids. The chain's CDR3 is CSVEVHEQFF. CDR3 DNA: TGCAGCGTTGAGGTCCATGAGCAGTTCTTC.

The V gene is TRBV25-1, the J gene TRBJ1-1; maybe TRBD1 (5 bases). Trimming removed 1 base from V and 3 bases from J, with 9 bases in between. Germline CDR1 and CDR2: MGHDK and SYGVNS. The CDR3 length is 14 residues. The CDR3: CASSEFGADTEAFF. DNA for the CDR3: TGTGCCAGCAGTGAATTTGGGGCCGACACTGAAGCTTTCTTT. Supplemented by reference TRBV25-1 and TRBJ1-1, the full variable domain reads EADIYQTPRYLVIGTGKKITLECSQTMGHDKMYWYQQDPGMELHLIHYSYGVNSTEKGDLSSESTVSRIRTEHFPLTLESARPSHTSQYLCASSEFGADTEAFFGQGTRLTVV.

This clone appeared a single time. The chain has TRBV30 and TRBJ2-3; 9 bases align to TRBD2. The CDR3 has 15 residues. Trimming at V came to 3 bases and at J to 2 bases, leaving 6 bases not matched to a gene. Germline-derived CDR1 and CDR2 are GTSNPN and SVGIG (reference sequence). The CDR3 DNA reads as TGTGCCTGGAGGGGTAGCGGGGGTCTCACAGATACGCAGTATTTT. Amino acid sequence: CAWRGSGGLTDTQYF.

This chain links TRBV14 with TRBJ2-4, with TRBD2 matching over 7 bases. Germline V gene data show CDR1 as SGHDN and CDR2 as FVKESK. The CDR3 extends over 13 amino acids. The J segment lost 7 bases and the V segment lost 4 bases, leaving 4 bases of the junction unmatched. The CDR3 protein is CASSRGGWNIQYF. Written as DNA, the CDR3 is TGTGCCAGCAGCCGGGGAGGGTGGAACATTCAGTACTTC.

This clone is a singleton in its sample. The gene calls are TRBV7-9 and TRBJ2-2, with 9 bases that match TRBD1. CDR1 SEHNR and CDR2 FQNEAQ come from the germline V gene (reference sequence). There are 17 residues in the CDR3. The J segment lost 5 bases and the V segment lost 5 bases, leaving 12 bases of the junction unmatched. CDR3: CASSTSRDRERTGELFF. The CDR3 nucleotides read TGTGCCAGCAGCACAAGCCGGGACAGGGAACGAACCGGGGAGCTGTTTTTT.

The rearrangement links TRBV6-5 to TRBJ1-2; possibly TRBD1 for D (6 bases). Germline assignment: CDR1 MNHEY and CDR2 SVGAGI. V gave up 4 bases and J gave up 4 bases, with 19 bases separating them. CDR3 size: 16 residues. The CDR3 DNA reads as TGTGCCAGCAGTTTCCTTCCCGGGACACAGCTCTATGGCTACACCTTC. Amino acids: CASSFLPGTQLYGYTF.

The chain has TRBV4-2 and TRBJ1-2; 10 nucleotides agree with TRBD1. Germline-derived CDR1 and CDR2 are LGHNA and YNFKEQ. Unmatched junction bases numbered 15, after V lost 8 bases and J lost 6 bases. CDR3 length equals 16 residues. The CDR3: CASSIPGQGFRDGYTF. In DNA form, the CDR3 reads TGTGCCAGCTCGATTCCGGGACAGGGGTTTAGAGATGGCTACACCTTC.

This clone was seen a handful of times. The V gene is TRBV11-2, the J gene TRBJ1-5; the D is unclear. The CDR3 covers 15 residues. V was clipped by 7 bases and J by 6 bases, with 19 bases between them. Germline V gene sequence: CDR1 SGHAT, CDR2 FQNNGV. The CDR3 sequence: CASTQGRRITQPQHF. CDR3 DNA: TGTGCCAGCACCCAAGGTCGGCGTATCACTCAGCCCCAGCATTTT.

This clone was picked up a small number of times. This rearrangement joins TRBV16 to TRBJ1-2; weak D call: TRBD1 (5 bases). The CDR3 totals 13 residues. From germline, CDR1 is KGHSY and CDR2 FQNENV. Trimming removed 0 bases from V and 6 bases from J, with 8 bases in between. CDR3 region: CASSQSWGDGYTF. CDR3 nucleotide sequence: TGTGCCAGCAGCCAATCATGGGGGGATGGCTACACCTTC.

The V call is TRBV2, the J call TRBJ1-2; D remains unclear. Germline assignment: CDR1 SNHLY and CDR2 FYNNEI. The CDR3 length is 13 residues. V lost 0 bases, J lost 2 bases, and 4 bases lay in between. CDR3 nucleotides: TGTGCCAGCAGTGAAGCAGGGAACTATGGCTACACCTTC. Amino acids: CASSEAGNYGYTF.

This clone was seen only a few times. J is TRBJ2-7 and V is TRBV30, with D possibly being TRBD1 (6 bases). Trimming stripped 8 bases from V and 2 bases from J, with 16 bases between. Germline assignment: CDR1 GTSNPN and CDR2 SVGIG (reference sequence). The CDR3 is made up of 13 amino acids. In DNA, the CDR3 is TGTGCCCGGGGAACAGGGAACGCCTACGAGCAGTACTTC. Translating gives CARGTGNAYEQYF. The variable domain in full, with the rest retrieved from reference TRBV30 and TRBJ2-7, is SQTIHQWPATLVQPVGSPLSLECTVEGTSNPNLYWYRQAAGRGLQLLFYSVGIGQISSEVPQNLSASRPQDRQFILSSKKLLLSDSGFYLCARGTGNAYEQYFGPGTRLTVT.

This clone has a handful of counts. This rearrangement joins TRBV4-1 to TRBJ2-1; TRBD1 might be the D (5 bases). The CDR3 extends over 15 amino acids. The V end lost 1 base, the J end lost 8 bases, and 15 bases lay between the germline ends. CDR1 and CDR2 (germline): MGHRA, YSYEKL. CDR3 in amino acids: CASSQGLWQGDEQFF. In nucleotides, the CDR3 is TGCGCCAGCAGCCAAGGATTATGGCAGGGCGATGAGCAGTTCTTC.

CDR3 DNA sequence: TGTGCCACCAGCGGTGGACAGGAAGCTTTCTTT. The encoded protein is CATSGGQEAFF. This rearrangement joins TRBV15 to TRBJ1-1; D may be TRBD1 (6 bases). V was shortened by 5 bases and J by 8 bases, with 9 bases between the two germline ends. CDR3 length: 11 residues. Germline-derived CDR1 and CDR2 are LNHNV and YYDKDF (reference sequence).

This clone appeared a few times. The V and J genes are TRBV7-9 and TRBJ2-1; 7 bases line up with TRBD1. Germline CDR1 and CDR2: SEHNR and FQNEAQ (reference sequence). Unmatched junction bases numbered 12, after V lost 5 bases and J lost 8 bases. The CDR3 has 15 residues. CDR3 residues: CASSPRLDRVHEQFF. CDR3 DNA sequence: TGTGCCAGCAGCCCCCGTTTAGACAGGGTCCATGAGCAGTTCTTC.

The gene calls are TRBV6-5 and TRBJ2-1; D is unclear. With 2 bases removed from V and 11 bases from J, the gap between germline ends came to 16 bases. The CDR3 sequence is 14 residues long. The germline gives CDR1 MNHEY, CDR2 SVGAGI. CDR3 DNA sequence: TGTGCCAGCAGTTACGCGAGACTCCGGTCCCAGCAGTTCTTC. Translated: CASSYARLRSQQFF.

The chain recombines TRBV7-2 with TRBJ1-2; tentative D call: TRBD1 (6 bases). The CDR3 is 13 residues long. Trimming stripped 1 base from V and 6 bases from J, with 9 bases between. From germline, CDR1 is SGHTA and CDR2 FQGNSA. In DNA form, the CDR3 reads TGTGCCAGCAGCTTAGAGTGGGGGCATGGCTACACCTTC. Encoded protein: CASSLEWGHGYTF.